The text below deals with one T cell receptor (beta chain). What it binds is not known. This record belongs to a study of T cell responses to AZD1222 COVID-19 vaccine. General study results and limits: Researchers report vaccine-associated CD4 TCRs spanning spike, with dominance at 160-218 and 743-854. In all cases, repertoires were sampled only after the peak T cell response. Reports indicate that nearly half of spike-specific TCRs are directed at unmutated variant regions.

Repertoires were generated with immunoSEQ multiplex PCR, while TCRdb's copy carries only in-frame clones and drops some. Of about 130,000 clones detected, approximately 85% appear once; the ten largest clones hold about 1.6%. The clonotype originates from an adult in good health. This specimen consisted of peripheral blood, obtained on day 0 of AZD1222 vaccination.

The CDR3 loop reads CASSGRDVSNYGYTF. CDR3 nucleotides: TGTGCCAGCAGCGGCCGGGACGTCTCTAACTATGGCTACACCTTC. The V gene is TRBV9, the J gene TRBJ1-2, with a tentative D call TRBD1 (5 bases). CDR3 size: 15 residues. Per the germline V gene, CDR1 is SGDLS and CDR2 is YYNGEE. Trimming took 3 bases from V and 0 from J, leaving 12 bases between them.